The 29 T cell receptor beta chains below come from one sample, sequenced in a study of CD8 T cells in Susac syndrome. The RNA input was about 0.5 to 1 ug, and it was reverse transcribed with random hexamers. A single record per CDR3 protein comes from TCRdb applying MiXCR to the immunoSEQ multiplex PCR reads. The sample records some 200,000 distinct CDR3 sequences, around 95% being singletons. The sample consisted of CD4+ T cells from PBMCs. Receptor source: a human donor with Susac syndrome.

V and J are TRBV19 and TRBJ2-6, with D perhaps TRBD1 (5 bases). Germline assignment: CDR1 LNHDA and CDR2 SQIVND (reference sequence). There are 15 residues in the CDR3. With 7 bases removed from V and 2 bases from J, the gap between germline ends came to 12 bases. The CDR3 bases are TGTGCCAGTAACCCAACGACAGCTGGGGCCAACGTCCTGACTTTC. Translating gives CASNPTTAGANVLTF.

The chain has TRBV15 and TRBJ2-5, with 7 bases identical to TRBD1. Germline V gene lookup returns CDR1 LNHNV and CDR2 YYDKDF (reference sequence). The CDR3 is made up of 14 amino acids. J was trimmed by 4 bases and V by 4 bases; bases with no gene match: 6. The chain's CDR3 is CATSNDRVVETQYF. CDR3 sequence (DNA): TGTGCCACCAGCAACGACAGGGTTGTAGAGACCCAGTACTTC.

Only one count was recorded for this clonotype. This chain joins TRBV2 and TRBJ1-5; no reliable D call. The CDR3 is made up of 14 amino acids. Germline V gene data show CDR1 as SNHLY and CDR2 as FYNNEI. Trimming removed 7 bases at V and 2 bases at J, with 12 bases between. The CDR3 loop reads CASTLRTGNQPQHF. The CDR3 DNA sequence: TGTGCCAGCACCCTAAGGACGGGCAATCAGCCCCAGCATTTT.

CDR3 protein: CASSDTATSGGQFF. The CDR3 DNA reads as TGTGCCAGCAGTGACACGGCAACTAGCGGGGGGCAGTTCTTC. The chain employs TRBV6-4 and TRBJ2-1, with TRBD2 matching over 11 bases. The CDR3 is 14 amino acids. Germline V CDR1 and CDR2: MRHNA, SNTAGT. V was pared by 2 bases and J by 12 bases, with 6 bases of the junction left unmatched.

The chain uses TRBV19 and TRBJ2-5; D is unclear. Trimming pared 1 base from V and 4 bases from J, leaving 7 bases between. Germline V gives CDR1 LNHDA, CDR2 SQIVND (reference sequence). The CDR3 totals 13 residues. The CDR3, as DNA: TGTGCCAGTAGTATAGTAAGGAGAGAGACCCAGTACTTC. Protein product: CASSIVRRETQYF.

The chain recombines TRBV20-1 with TRBJ2-7; D is uncertain. This CDR3 has 14 residues. CDR1 and CDR2 from the germline V gene are DFQATT and SNEGSKA (reference sequence). V lost 3 bases to trimming and J lost 2 bases, with 14 bases between them. CDR3 in DNA: TGCAGTGCTAGTGCCCTTGGGGAAACCTACGAGCAGTACTTC. As protein: CSASALGETYEQYF.

This rearrangement joins TRBV11-2 to TRBJ2-5; D assignment may be TRBD1 or TRBD2 (5 bases each). V lost 5 bases and J lost 2, with 15 bases in between. CDR1 is SGHAT, CDR2 FQNNGV, per germline. This CDR3 has 15 amino acids. CDR3 amino acids: CASSRGGAAQETQYF. The CDR3 DNA reads as TGTGCCAGCAGCCGTGGGGGAGCGGCACAAGAGACCCAGTACTTC.

The rearrangement links TRBV14 to TRBJ2-6; D possibly uses TRBD1 or TRBD2 (5 bases each). This CDR3 has 17 residues. With 4 bases removed from V and 2 bases from J, the gap between germline ends came to 15 bases. The germline CDR1 and CDR2 sequences are SGHDN and FVKESK. The CDR3 DNA reads TGTGCCAGCAGCCGCCGGGACGGCTTCCCTGGGGCCAACGTCCTGACTTTC. Its translation: CASSRRDGFPGANVLTF.

This chain links TRBV5-4 with TRBJ2-2; 12 bases map to TRBD2. From germline, CDR1 is SGHNT and CDR2 YYREEE (reference sequence). The V gene end was trimmed by 3 bases and the J gene end by 4 bases; junction bases not matched to a gene: 4. The CDR3 totals 16 residues. CDR3: CASSWTSGVFTGELFF. The CDR3 DNA is TGTGCCAGCAGCTGGACTAGCGGGGTCTTCACCGGGGAGCTGTTTTTT.

The rearrangement links TRBV3-1 to TRBJ2-5, with D perhaps matching TRBD1 or TRBD2 (5 bases each). The CDR3 contains 15 residues. Germline V CDR1 and CDR2: LGHDT, YNNKEL (reference sequence). The V and J ends lost 4 bases and 2 bases respectively, with 14 bases between them. CDR3 protein: CASSLRGAKQETQYF. The CDR3 DNA reads TGTGCCAGCAGCCTAAGAGGGGCCAAGCAAGAGACCCAGTACTTC.

The chain recombines TRBV12-3 or TRBV12-4 with TRBJ2-7, with D possibly being TRBD2 (6 bases). This CDR3 is 14 amino acids long. V lost 5 bases to trimming and J lost 1 base, with 12 bases between them. The CDR3 region has the DNA TGTGCCAGCAGTGCGCGGGACGGATCCTACGAGCAGTACTTC. As protein: CASSARDGSYEQYF.

This rearrangement joins TRBV7-9 to TRBJ2-1, with TRBD2 matching over 15 bases. CDR1 SEHNR and CDR2 FQNEAQ come from the germline V gene (reference sequence). The CDR3 covers 15 residues. The ends lost 5 bases at V and 10 bases at J; junction bases unmatched: 6. This chain's CDR3 is CASSPWTSGGAEQFF. The CDR3 bases are TGTGCCAGCAGCCCCTGGACTAGCGGGGGGGCCGAGCAGTTCTTC.

The V gene is TRBV23-1, the J gene TRBJ2-5, with TRBD2 matching over 8 bases. Being an ORF, TRBV23-1 has a function that is uncertain. With 0 bases clipped from V and 0 bases from J, the junction kept 9 bases outside the gene matches. The CDR3 is 18 residues long. The CDR3 DNA follows: TGCGCCAGCAGTCAATCGGACCAGCGGGGGACCTACCAAGAGACCCAGTACTTC. Encoded protein: CASSQSDQRGTYQETQYF.

This sequence joins TRBV28 and TRBJ2-1; 9 bases are shared with TRBD2. Germline CDR1 is MDHEN and CDR2 is SYDVKM. Trimming at V came to 4 bases and at J to 4 bases, leaving 2 bases not matched to a gene. The CDR3 covers 14 residues. The CDR3 spells CASSWRGGYNEQFF. As DNA, the CDR3 is TGTGCCAGCAGTTGGCGGGGGGGGTACAATGAGCAGTTCTTC.

This chain links TRBV6-2 or TRBV6-3 with TRBJ2-3, with 8 bases aligning to TRBD1. J was trimmed by 6 bases and V by 2 bases; bases with no gene match: 4. The CDR3 is made up of 14 amino acids. The germline V gene encodes CDR1 MNHEY and CDR2 SVGEGT. The CDR3 DNA follows: TGTGCCAGCAGTTACGCAGGGGGCGGTGATACGCAGTATTTT. This gives the protein CASSYAGGGDTQYF.

The rearrangement joins TRBV7-3 to TRBJ2-3, with D possibly matching TRBD1 (7 bases). Germline values: CDR1 SGHTA, CDR2 FQGTGA. This CDR3 region has 14 residues. V shed 5 bases and J shed 1 base, with 10 bases lying between them. Here the CDR3 DNA reads TGTGCCAGCAGCCAGGGGGGCCGCACAGATACGCAGTATTTT. Encoded protein: CASSQGGRTDTQYF. Drawing the rest from reference TRBV7-3 and TRBJ2-3, the complete variable domain is GAGVSQTPSNKVTEKGKYVELRCDPISGHTALYWYRQSLGQGPEFLIYFQGTGAADDSGLPNDRFFAVRPEGSVSTLKIQRTERGDSAVYLCASSQGGRTDTQYFGPGTRLTVL.

In this sample, this clonotype turned up a few times. The gene calls are TRBV30 and TRBJ1-2; D gene unclear. V was cut by 0 bases and J by 7 bases, with 6 bases left in between. The CDR3 runs to 11 residues. Germline values: CDR1 GTSNPN, CDR2 SVGIG (reference sequence). Here the CDR3 reads CAWSVGGGYTF. DNA of the CDR3: TGTGCCTGGAGTGTCGGTGGTGGCTACACCTTC. Complete variable domain (other parts from reference TRBV30 and TRBJ1-2): SQTIHQWPATLVQPVGSPLSLECTVEGTSNPNLYWYRQAAGRGLQLLFYSVGIGQISSEVPQNLSASRPQDRQFILSSKKLLLSDSGFYLCAWSVGGGYTFGSGTRLTVV.

This clonotype was recorded only once. This chain joins TRBV6-5 and TRBJ2-2; 12 bases agree with TRBD2. The V gene's germline CDR1 is MNHEY and CDR2 SVGAGI. The ends lost 6 bases at V and 8 bases at J; junction bases unmatched: 7. The CDR3 spans 15 residues. CDR3 DNA sequence: TGTGCCAGCAGACGTCGGACTAGCGGGGATGGGGAGCTGTTTTTT. Translation gives CASRRRTSGDGELFF.

The chain combines TRBV30 with TRBJ2-3; 9 bases align to TRBD2. The V gene end was trimmed by 3 bases and the J gene end by 4 bases; junction bases not matched to a gene: 5. Per the germline V gene, CDR1 is GTSNPN and CDR2 is SVGIG (reference sequence). This CDR3 comprises 14 residues. CDR3 protein: CAWRTSGGADTQYF. The CDR3 DNA reads TGTGCCTGGAGGACTAGCGGAGGTGCAGATACGCAGTATTTT. The full variable domain, in which reference TRBV30 and TRBJ2-3 provide the parts outside the CDR3, is SQTIHQWPATLVQPVGSPLSLECTVEGTSNPNLYWYRQAAGRGLQLLFYSVGIGQISSEVPQNLSASRPQDRQFILSSKKLLLSDSGFYLCAWRTSGGADTQYFGPGTRLTVL.

V is TRBV28 and J is TRBJ1-4; unclear D gene. CDR3 length: 15 residues. V was shortened by 1 base and J by 5 bases, with 11 bases between the two germline ends. Germline CDR1 reads MDHEN; CDR2 reads SYDVKM. As DNA, the CDR3 is TGTGCCAGCAGTTTATCTAACACACCGAATGAAAAACTGTTTTTT. Its protein product is CASSLSNTPNEKLFF.

The genes are TRBV3-1 and TRBJ1-3; no reliable D call. Trimming left V 5 bases short and J 4 bases short, with 12 bases between. The CDR3 has 14 residues. CDR1 is LGHDT and CDR2 is YNNKEL in the germline V gene (reference sequence). The CDR3 is CASSEGPSGNTIYF. CDR3 DNA sequence: TGTGCCAGCAGCGAAGGGCCAAGCGGAAACACCATATATTTT. Full variable domain (remainder filled in from reference TRBV3-1 and TRBJ1-3): DTAVSQTPKYLVTQMGNDKSIKCEQNLGHDTMYWYKQDSKKFLKIMFSYNNKELIINETVPNRFSPKSPDKAHLNLHINSLELGDSAVYFCASSEGPSGNTIYFGEGSWLTVV.

J is TRBJ2-7 and V is TRBV2, with D possibly being TRBD1 (6 bases). CDR1 SNHLY and CDR2 FYNNEI come from the germline V gene. The CDR3 extends over 14 amino acids. V lost 7 bases and J lost 2, with 15 bases in between. CDR3 coding DNA: TGTGCCAGCACCAAGGAACAGGGCGCCTACGAGCAGTACTTC. Translation gives CASTKEQGAYEQYF.

The chain joins TRBV15 to TRBJ2-1; 9 bases are shared with TRBD1. The CDR3 runs 17 residues. With V trimmed by 3 bases and J by 0 bases, 6 bases remained unmatched. The V gene's germline CDR1 is LNHNV and CDR2 YYDKDF (reference sequence). The CDR3 region is CATSRLLDRGSYNEQFF. CDR3 DNA sequence: TGTGCCACCAGCAGGCTATTGGACAGGGGCTCCTACAATGAGCAGTTCTTC.

CDR3 sequence reads: CASSQDWSPRRNTEAFF. CDR3 DNA sequence: TGCGCCAGCAGCCAAGATTGGAGCCCCCGGAGGAACACTGAAGCTTTCTTT. This chain joins TRBV4-3 and TRBJ1-1; D not resolved. Looked up from germline, CDR1 is LGHNA and CDR2 is YSLEER. This CDR3 is 17 amino acids long. V lost 0 bases and J lost 1, with 15 bases in between.

The chain combines TRBV11-2 with TRBJ2-3, with a weak D call TRBD1 (5 bases). The V and J ends lost 2 bases and 5 bases respectively, with 11 bases between them. Germline V gene lookup returns CDR1 SGHAT and CDR2 FQNNGV. CDR3 size: 14 residues. In nucleotides, the CDR3 is TGTGCCAGCAGCTTATCCCCAGGGCTAGATACGCAGTATTTT. Its translation is CASSLSPGLDTQYF.

V usage is TRBV20-1 and J usage is TRBJ2-4; the match to TRBD1 covers 8 bases. The V gene end was trimmed by 5 bases and the J gene end by 0 bases; junction bases not matched to a gene: 12. The germline V gene encodes CDR1 DFQATT and CDR2 SNEGSKA (reference sequence). The CDR3 is 17 residues long. CDR3 in DNA: TGCAGTGCTGAAATAGCTGGACAGGGAAGAGCCAAAAACATTCAGTACTTC. Protein sequence: CSAEIAGQGRAKNIQYF.

This clonotype has just one count. V is TRBV29-1 and J is TRBJ1-5; a weak D match, TRBD1 (6 bases). V lost 2 bases, J lost 6 bases, and 11 bases lay in between. This CDR3 region has 13 residues. Germline V gives CDR1 SQVTM, CDR2 ANQGSEA. CDR3 residues: CSVEQGMGQPQHF. The DNA for the CDR3 is TGCAGCGTTGAACAGGGGATGGGTCAGCCCCAGCATTTT.

The chain links TRBV12-3 or TRBV12-4 to TRBJ1-5; D not certain. There are 15 residues in the CDR3. V was cut by 3 bases and J by 2 bases, with 11 bases left in between. CDR3 sequence: CASSFGNPGNQPQHF. CDR3 DNA: TGTGCCAGCAGTTTTGGGAACCCCGGCAATCAGCCCCAGCATTTT.

This clonotype was picked up one time. The gene calls are TRBV5-1 and TRBJ2-1; 10 nucleotides match TRBD2. V lost 2 bases and J lost 5; bases outside the gene matches: 4. Germline values: CDR1 SGHRS, CDR2 YFSETQ. The CDR3 loop spans 15 amino acids. CDR3 loop: CASSFLAGANNEQFF. The CDR3 nucleotides are TGCGCCAGCAGCTTCCTAGCGGGGGCGAACAATGAGCAGTTCTTC.